Below, 27 T cell receptor beta chains from the same sample are listed, as sequenced in a study of CD8 T cells in ankylosing spondylitis. TCRdb called the 5' RACE reads again in MiXCR, with one record for every CDR3 protein. The sample shows about 340,000 distinct CDR3 sequences, approximately 15% of them seen only once. Specimen: blood, either unsorted or a sorted T cell fraction (not recorded which). These receptor sequences come from a male donor with ankylosing spondylitis or in good health (not recorded which).

This clonotype was seen ten or more times. The gene calls are TRBV7-8 and TRBJ1-5, with D maybe TRBD1 (5 bases). V lost 5 bases and J 4 bases, leaving 18 bases between the germline ends. The V gene's germline CDR1 is SGHVS and CDR2 FQNEAQ. CDR3 length equals 16 residues. Written as DNA, the CDR3 is TGTGCCAGCAGCCCCGGGGCGGTGGGAGTAAATCAGCCCCAGCATTTT. As protein: CASSPGAVGVNQPQHF.

The CDR3 coding sequence is TGTGCCAGCAGTTACTCAGGGGATACGCAGTATTTT. As protein: CASSYSGDTQYF. The chain employs TRBV6-6 and TRBJ2-3; no reliable D call. The V end lost 0 bases, the J end lost 6 bases, and 4 bases lay between the germline ends. This CDR3 region has 12 residues. Germline loops: CDR1 MNHNY, CDR2 SVGAGI (reference sequence).

This clonotype was seen more than once but under ten times. The chain joins TRBV7-9 to TRBJ2-3; 11 nucleotides match TRBD2. With V trimmed by 5 bases and J by 6 bases, 10 bases remained unmatched. CDR3 length: 16 amino acids. CDR1 and CDR2 from the germline V gene are SEHNR and FQNEAQ (reference sequence). The CDR3, as DNA: TGTGCCAGCAGCCCGTCACTAGCGGGAGCGGGGGATACGCAGTATTTT. Translation gives CASSPSLAGAGDTQYF.

The chain joins TRBV6-2 or TRBV6-3 to TRBJ2-2; TRBD1 matches at 10 bases. Germline values: CDR1 MNHEY, CDR2 SVGEGT. The CDR3 extends over 21 amino acids. The J segment lost 3 bases and the V segment lost 6 bases, leaving 22 bases of the junction unmatched. CDR3 residues: CASRVRQWGDRGKSDTGELFF. Here the CDR3 DNA reads TGTGCCAGCAGAGTCCGACAATGGGGGGACAGGGGTAAATCGGACACCGGGGAGCTGTTTTTT.

The chain carries TRBV7-9 and TRBJ2-3; D perhaps matches TRBD1 (6 bases). The V end was cut by 1 base, the J end by 5 bases, with 10 bases between. The CDR3 sequence is 14 residues long. Germline V gives CDR1 SEHNR, CDR2 FQNEAQ (reference sequence). In DNA, the CDR3 is TGTGCCAGCAGCTTAGACAGGGAAAAAGATACGCAGTATTTT. It codes for CASSLDREKDTQYF.

This clonotype was seen many times. The chain joins TRBV20-1 to TRBJ2-2; TRBD1 is a possible D gene (5 bases). CDR3 length equals 15 residues. V was trimmed by 4 bases and J by 6 bases, leaving 18 bases between them. Germline CDR1 reads DFQATT; CDR2 reads SNEGSKA (reference sequence). In DNA, the CDR3 is TGCAGTGCTACCCCTCTGGACGTAGGGGCCGGGGAGCTGTTTTTT. Protein product: CSATPLDVGAGELFF.

This clonotype was detected many times. The V gene is TRBV29-1, the J gene TRBJ1-3; D not resolved. This CDR3 is 13 amino acids long. Germline-derived CDR1 and CDR2 are SQVTM and ANQGSEA. V was trimmed by 4 bases and J by 8 bases, leaving 15 bases between them. CDR3: CSVAPGIGDTIYF. The CDR3 coding sequence is TGCAGCGTTGCTCCGGGGATTGGGGACACCATATATTTT.

This clonotype appeared a few times. V usage is TRBV5-1 and J usage is TRBJ1-5; 7 bases match TRBD1. This CDR3 spans 15 amino acids. From germline, CDR1 is SGHRS and CDR2 YFSETQ. Trimming at V came to 0 bases and at J to 6 bases, leaving 6 bases not matched to a gene. CDR3 sequence reads: CASSLGFPGGQPQHF. CDR3 nucleotides: TGCGCCAGCAGCTTGGGGTTCCCAGGGGGTCAGCCCCAGCATTTT.

This clonotype was detected only a few times. This chain connects TRBV29-1 to TRBJ2-1, with D possibly matching TRBD2 (6 bases). Per germline, CDR1 SQVTM and CDR2 ANQGSEA. The CDR3 totals 13 residues. The CDR3 here is CSGSGLFYNEQFF. The CDR3 nucleotides are TGCAGTGGATCGGGACTCTTCTACAATGAGCAGTTCTTC.

The chain recombines TRBV20-1 with TRBJ1-2, with 7 nucleotides matching TRBD1. Losses at the gene ends were 7 bases for V and 5 bases for J; bases not matched to a gene: 4. The CDR3 runs to 11 residues. Germline CDR1 reads DFQATT; CDR2 reads SNEGSKA (reference sequence). CDR3 in amino acids: CSVQGRYGYTF. The CDR3 nucleotides read TGCAGTGTACAGGGGAGGTATGGCTACACCTTC.

There are a few counts of this clonotype. The chain links TRBV5-4 to TRBJ2-3; 12 nucleotides match TRBD2. J was trimmed by 0 bases and V by 2 bases; bases with no gene match: 10. This CDR3 is built from 19 residues. Per the germline V gene, CDR1 is SGHNT and CDR2 is YYREEE (reference sequence). The CDR3 region is CASSFLLAGGVFSTDTQYF. The CDR3 DNA sequence: TGTGCCAGCAGCTTCTTGCTAGCGGGGGGGGTCTTTAGCACAGATACGCAGTATTTT.

The rearrangement joins TRBV27 to TRBJ1-3, with TRBD1 identical over 7 bases. The CDR3 is made up of 15 amino acids. Germline lookup yields CDR1 MNHEY and CDR2 SMNVEV (reference sequence). J lost 4 bases, V lost 6 bases, and 9 bases had no gene match. This chain's CDR3 is CASRSSGTAGNTIYF. In DNA form, the CDR3 reads TGTGCCAGCAGATCATCCGGGACAGCCGGAAACACCATATATTTT.

This clonotype has just a few counts. This chain joins TRBV11-2 and TRBJ2-7, with 7 bases identical to TRBD1. This CDR3 spans 16 amino acids. The trim removed 1 base at V and 1 base at J, leaving 7 bases unmatched. Germline assignment: CDR1 SGHAT and CDR2 FQNNGV. The CDR3 sequence is CASSLGGGGGSYEQYF. The DNA for the CDR3 is TGTGCCAGCAGCTTAGGAGGGGGCGGTGGTTCCTACGAGCAGTACTTC.

CDR3 region: CASSYRQGYYGYTF. In DNA, the CDR3 is TGTGCCAGCAGTTACCGGCAGGGCTACTATGGCTACACCTTC. The chain carries TRBV6-5 and TRBJ1-2, with a weak D call TRBD1 (5 bases). The ends were cut back, 2 bases at V and 3 bases at J, with 10 bases in the middle. The CDR3 has 14 residues. CDR1 and CDR2 from the germline V gene are MNHEY and SVGAGI.

This clonotype has more than one count but fewer than ten. The J gene is TRBJ2-1, the V gene TRBV11-2; 8 positions agree with TRBD2. Germline trimming cut 5 bases from V and 5 bases from J; bases unmatched to any gene: 11. CDR1 is SGHAT and CDR2 is FQNNGV in the germline V gene. CDR3 size: 16 residues. As DNA, the CDR3 is TGTGCCAGCAGCCCCCTTCGGAGCGGGAGCCACAATGAGCAGTTCTTC. It codes for CASSPLRSGSHNEQFF.

This clonotype turned up a few times. The chain employs TRBV12-3 or TRBV12-4 and TRBJ2-7; 12 nucleotides agree with TRBD2. Trimming took 6 bases from V and 3 from J; bases not matched to a gene: 12. The CDR3 extends over 17 amino acids. The DNA of the CDR3 is TGTGCCAGCAGCCCTAACCCGGGACTAGCGGGCAGCTACGAGCAGTACTTC. This translates into CASSPNPGLAGSYEQYF.

This clonotype was detected a few times. This chain joins TRBV7-9 and TRBJ1-2; 9 bases fit TRBD1. CDR1 is SEHNR and CDR2 is FQNEAQ in the germline V gene (reference sequence). V gave up 4 bases and J gave up 4 bases; unmatched junction bases: 4. CDR3 length: 14 amino acids. CDR3 nucleotides: TGTGCCAGCAGCTCCCAACAGGGGGCCTATGGCTACACCTTC. Amino acid sequence: CASSSQQGAYGYTF.

The V gene is TRBV15, the J gene TRBJ1-6; 7 bases agree with TRBD1. The V segment lost 5 bases and the J segment 10 bases; nucleotides outside the gene matches: 2. The CDR3 extends over 12 amino acids. CDR1 and CDR2 (germline): LNHNV, YYDKDF (reference sequence). CDR3 DNA: TGTGCCACCAGCCGACAGGGCTCACCCCTCCACTTT. It yields the protein CATSRQGSPLHF.

This clonotype has ten or more counts. The genes are TRBV7-2 and TRBJ2-1; no clear D. The germline V gene encodes CDR1 SGHTA and CDR2 FQGNSA. The CDR3 spans 13 residues. Trimming pared 2 bases from V and 5 bases from J, leaving 7 bases between. DNA of the CDR3: TGTGCCAGCAGCTTAACTGGTGACAATGAGCAGTTCTTC. It translates to CASSLTGDNEQFF. The full variable domain, its missing parts supplied by reference TRBV7-2 and TRBJ2-1, is GAGVSQSPSNKVTEKGKDVELRCDPISGHTALYWYRQSLGQGLEFLIYFQGNSAPDKSGLPSDRFSAERTGGSVSTLTIQRTQQEDSAVYLCASSLTGDNEQFFGPGTRLTVL.

V and J are TRBV10-3 and TRBJ2-5, with 10 bases identical to TRBD1. Trimming at V came to 10 bases and at J to 3 bases, leaving 5 bases not matched to a gene. Germline CDR1 ENHRY, CDR2 SYGVKD. The CDR3 has 13 amino acids. The CDR3 nucleotides read TGTGCCACCCGGACAGGGGGAAAAGAGACCCAGTACTTC. Translation gives CATRTGGKETQYF.

There are a few counts of this clonotype. The chain has TRBV15 and TRBJ1-1, with D hard to call. Germline V CDR1 and CDR2: LNHNV, YYDKDF (reference sequence). Trimming took off 0 bases at V and 1 base at J, with 9 bases between the two ends. The CDR3 is 15 amino acids. CDR3 coding DNA: TGTGCCACCAGCAGAGATCGAACGACGAACACTGAAGCTTTCTTT. The encoded protein is CATSRDRTTNTEAFF.

V gene TRBV7-9 combines with J gene TRBJ1-2; D not resolved. The germline CDR1 and CDR2 sequences are SEHNR and FQNEAQ (reference sequence). This CDR3 contains 12 residues. Deletions cut 8 bases from V and 5 bases from J, with 12 bases between. The CDR3 spells CASSRDRYGYTF. The CDR3 DNA follows: TGTGCCAGCTCTCGTGATAGGTATGGCTACACCTTC.

This chain links TRBV12-3 or TRBV12-4 with TRBJ2-3; the match to TRBD2 covers 13 bases. The CDR3 is made up of 17 amino acids. The V gene end was trimmed by 5 bases and the J gene end by 8 bases; junction bases not matched to a gene: 13. For the CDR3, the DNA is TGTGCCAGCAGTCCCCTCCCGACTAGCGGGGGGACTAGTACGCAGTATTTT. Translating it yields CASSPLPTSGGTSTQYF.

This clonotype was counted at least ten times. The V and J genes are TRBV5-1 and TRBJ2-7; maybe TRBD2 (7 bases). Per germline, CDR1 SGHRS and CDR2 YFSETQ. The length of the CDR3 is 16 residues. The ends were cut back, 2 bases at V and 0 bases at J, with 15 bases in the middle. The CDR3 coding sequence is TGCGCCAGCAGCTTTGGGGGGGCATTTAGCTCCTACGAGCAGTACTTC. This gives the protein CASSFGGAFSSYEQYF.

This clonotype was detected only a few times. The J gene is TRBJ1-1, the V gene TRBV27; TRBD1 matches 7 bases. Trimming at V came to 3 bases and at J to 4 bases, leaving 5 bases not matched to a gene. This CDR3 is built from 14 residues. Per germline, CDR1 MNHEY and CDR2 SMNVEV (reference sequence). The CDR3 is CASSLRGGATEAFF. The DNA of the CDR3 is TGTGCCAGCAGTTTGCGAGGGGGCGCCACTGAAGCTTTCTTT.

The rearrangement uses TRBV20-1 and TRBJ2-4; D perhaps matches TRBD2 (6 bases). Germline lookup yields CDR1 DFQATT and CDR2 SNEGSKA (reference sequence). The CDR3 sequence is 13 residues long. V was shortened by 0 bases and J by 8 bases, with 11 bases between the two germline ends. This CDR3 is CSARDRRGDIQYF. Written as DNA, the CDR3 is TGCAGTGCTAGAGATAGGAGGGGCGACATTCAGTACTTC.

This clonotype came up many times. The chain links TRBV7-9 to TRBJ2-2, with 10 bases fitting TRBD2. V lost 4 bases, J lost 6 bases, and 5 bases stayed unmatched. The CDR3 is made up of 15 amino acids. Germline CDR1 is SEHNR and CDR2 is FQNEAQ (reference sequence). CDR3 coding DNA: TGTGCCAGCAGCTCTAGCGGGAGAGGGGCCGGGGAGCTGTTTTTT. Translation: CASSSSGRGAGELFF.